The 30 T cell receptor beta chains in this list originate from one sample, sequenced in a study of blood T cell repertoires in COVID-19. The assay was immunoSEQ multiplex PCR, and TCRdb's table has in-frame clones only and misses some. The data contain hundreds of thousands of clones, about nine tenths of them singletons. Sequences were obtained from peripheral blood. The source is a man in his forties or fifties with acute or convalescent COVID-19.

V is TRBV7-2 and J is TRBJ1-6; 9 nucleotides align to TRBD1. Trimming took 5 bases from V and 6 from J; bases not matched to a gene: 2. This CDR3 comprises 14 residues. Germline-derived CDR1 and CDR2 are SGHTA and FQGNSA. The CDR3 nucleotides are TGTGCCAGCAGCCCGACAGGGGGTAATTCACCCCTCCACTTT. Translation gives CASSPTGGNSPLHF.

The chain has TRBV5-1 and TRBJ2-5, with 13 bases matching TRBD2. CDR3 length equals 16 residues. The V segment lost 4 bases and the J segment 5 bases; nucleotides outside the gene matches: 8. Germline loops: CDR1 SGHRS, CDR2 YFSETQ. In nucleotides, the CDR3 is TGCGCCAGCAGCACCCGACTAGCGGGGGGTGGTGAGACCCAGTACTTC. Translation gives CASSTRLAGGGETQYF.

This clone was seen a handful of times. The J gene is TRBJ2-7, the V gene TRBV6-5, with TRBD2 matching 11 bases. Germline V gene lookup returns CDR1 MNHEY and CDR2 SVGAGI. This CDR3 comprises 16 residues. V lost 0 bases, J lost 0 bases, and 1 base stayed unmatched. CDR3 in amino acids: CASSYSTSGSSYEQYF. As DNA, the CDR3 is TGTGCCAGCAGTTACTCTACTAGCGGGAGCTCCTACGAGCAGTACTTC.

The gene calls are TRBV12-3 or TRBV12-4 and TRBJ1-5; D uncertain. This CDR3 contains 13 residues. V was clipped by 0 bases and J by 2 bases, with 2 bases between them. Here the CDR3 reads CASSLAGNQPQHF. The CDR3 nucleotides read TGTGCCAGCAGTTTAGCCGGCAATCAGCCCCAGCATTTT.

The gene calls are TRBV12-3 or TRBV12-4 and TRBJ1-2, with a tentative D call TRBD1 (6 bases). The CDR3 consists of 13 residues. V lost 6 bases to trimming and J lost 8 bases, with 16 bases between them. CDR3 nucleotide sequence: TGTGCCAGCAGATGGACAGACCGGCTAGGCTACACCTTC. Amino acid sequence: CASRWTDRLGYTF.

J is TRBJ1-2 and V is TRBV2, with D unresolved. Germline values: CDR1 SNHLY, CDR2 FYNNEI. The CDR3 totals 13 residues. V was clipped by 6 bases and J by 4 bases, with 12 bases between them. DNA for the CDR3: TGTGCCAGCAGGCCCTATGAGCCCTATGGCTACACCTTC. This codes for CASRPYEPYGYTF.

This clone was recorded at least ten times. The chain combines TRBV30 with TRBJ1-3; D not resolved. In germline, CDR1 is GTSNPN, CDR2 SVGIG (reference sequence). The length of the CDR3 is 12 residues. V was clipped by 4 bases and J by 3 bases, with 7 bases between them. CDR3 coding DNA: TGTGCCTGGAAAGCGATTGGAAACACCATATATTTT. Its protein is CAWKAIGNTIYF.

The gene calls are TRBV5-1 and TRBJ2-7; D gene ambiguous. Germline CDR1 reads SGHRS; CDR2 reads YFSETQ. Trimming pared 4 bases from V and 2 bases from J, leaving 10 bases between. The CDR3 runs 13 residues. In DNA, the CDR3 is TGCGCCAGCAGCACTACTCAGACCTACGAGCAGTACTTC. Translation gives CASSTTQTYEQYF. The full variable domain, in which reference TRBV5-1 and TRBJ2-7 provide the parts outside the CDR3, is KAGVTQTPRYLIKTRGQQVTLSCSPISGHRSVSWYQQTPGQGLQFLFEYFSETQRNKGNFPGRFSGRQFSNSRSEMNVSTLELGDSALYLCASSTTQTYEQYFGPGTRLTVT.

The rearrangement joins TRBV10-1 to TRBJ1-1; 7 bases fit TRBD1. CDR1 is WNHNN and CDR2 is SYGVQD in the germline V gene (reference sequence). V trimming: 0 bases; J trimming: 5 bases; junction bases outside the gene matches: 6. The CDR3 consists of 15 residues. The CDR3 DNA is TGCGCCAGCAGTGAGTCCGACAGGGTAGGGACTGAAGCTTTCTTT. This gives the protein CASSESDRVGTEAFF.

V gene TRBV3-1 (or the pseudogene TRBV3-2) combines with J gene TRBJ1-1; tentatively, D is TRBD1 (5 bases). Germline CDR1 reads LGHDT; CDR2 reads YNNKEL (reference sequence). Trimming removed 0 bases from V and 5 bases from J, with 16 bases in between. The CDR3 length is 16 residues. CDR3: CASSQDPRGAGTEAFF. CDR3 nucleotide sequence: TGTGCCAGCAGCCAAGATCCAAGGGGCGCGGGGACTGAAGCTTTCTTT.

The V and J genes are TRBV29-1 and TRBJ2-7, with 11 bases lining up with TRBD1. The CDR3 loop spans 13 amino acids. V was pared by 5 bases and J by 6 bases, with 6 bases of the junction left unmatched. CDR1 and CDR2 from the germline V gene are SQVTM and ANQGSEA. The CDR3 coding sequence is TGCAGCGTTACCGGGACAGGGGGGAGCGAGCAGTACTTC. Its protein product is CSVTGTGGSEQYF.

The chain combines TRBV7-9 with TRBJ1-1; D might be TRBD1 (6 bases). The germline V and J ends were trimmed by 6 bases and 5 bases, with 13 bases remaining between them. CDR3 length: 13 residues. CDR1 is SEHNR and CDR2 is FQNEAQ in the germline V gene (reference sequence). CDR3 residues: CASRSGEGTEAFF. The DNA of the CDR3 is TGTGCCAGCAGATCAGGGGAGGGGACTGAAGCTTTCTTT.

CDR3 sequence: CASSLNRGPREKLFF. In DNA form, the CDR3 reads TGTGCCAGCAGCCTGAACAGGGGGCCGAGGGAAAAACTGTTTTTT. This chain connects TRBV5-6 to TRBJ1-4, with 9 positions matching TRBD1. The CDR3 runs 15 residues. The germline CDR1 and CDR2 sequences are SGHDT and YYEEEE. With V trimmed by 4 bases and J by 8 bases, 9 bases remained unmatched. Full variable domain (missing parts from reference TRBV5-6 and TRBJ1-4): DAGVTQSPTHLIKTRGQQVTLRCSPKSGHDTVSWYQQALGQGPQFIFQYYEEEERQRGNFPDRFSGHQFPNYSSELNVNALLLGDSALYLCASSLNRGPREKLFFGSGTQLSVL.

This rearrangement joins TRBV29-1 to TRBJ2-5; a weak D match, TRBD1 (6 bases). Trimming stripped 4 bases from V and 2 bases from J, with 14 bases between. The length of the CDR3 is 14 residues. Germline CDR1 reads SQVTM; CDR2 reads ANQGSEA. CDR3 nucleotide sequence: TGCAGCGTTGTTCCACAGGGCGAGCAAGAGACCCAGTACTTC. Protein: CSVVPQGEQETQYF.

Comment on this clone: The same CDR3 can be traced to other DNA sequences in this sample. The chain carries TRBV10-2 and TRBJ2-5; 10 bases are a match to TRBD2. Per the germline V gene, CDR1 is WSHSY and CDR2 is SAAADI. Unmatched junction bases numbered 0, after V lost 6 bases and J lost 2 bases. CDR3 length equals 13 residues. The CDR3 DNA sequence: TGCGCCAGCAGACTAGCGGGGCAAGAGACCCAGTACTTC. Protein sequence: CASRLAGQETQYF.

This sequence joins TRBV7-8 and TRBJ1-1, with 9 positions matching TRBD1. This CDR3 spans 15 amino acids. With 5 bases clipped from V and 0 bases from J, the junction kept 4 bases outside the gene matches. Per germline, CDR1 SGHVS and CDR2 FQNEAQ. The CDR3: CASSPRDRVNTEAFF. The DNA of the CDR3 is TGTGCCAGCAGCCCCCGGGACAGGGTGAACACTGAAGCTTTCTTT.

The chain is built from TRBV4-1 and TRBJ1-5, with 10 bases aligning to TRBD1. The CDR3 spans 17 residues. The germline CDR1 and CDR2 sequences are MGHRA and YSYEKL. J was trimmed by 2 bases and V by 3 bases; bases with no gene match: 7. CDR3 nucleotides: TGCGCCAGCAGCCATCGACAGGGGGCTTTGGGCAATCAGCCCCAGCATTTT. Protein: CASSHRQGALGNQPQHF.

V gene TRBV29-1 combines with J gene TRBJ1-2; D might be TRBD1 (6 bases). There are 13 residues in the CDR3. Trimming left V 2 bases short and J 5 bases short, with 12 bases between. In germline, CDR1 is SQVTM, CDR2 ANQGSEA. Here the CDR3 DNA reads TGCAGCGTTGAATCCGACAGGATTTATGGCTACACCTTC. Residues: CSVESDRIYGYTF.

The V call is TRBV5-1, the J call TRBJ1-2; no reliable D call. CDR3 length: 13 residues. V was trimmed by 0 bases and J by 8 bases, leaving 11 bases between them. Per germline, CDR1 SGHRS and CDR2 YFSETQ. CDR3: CASSLGGFSGYTF. DNA for the CDR3: TGCGCCAGCAGCTTGGGCGGATTCTCGGGCTACACCTTC.

The chain links TRBV19 to TRBJ2-3; 7 bases match TRBD1. Unmatched junction bases numbered 5, after V lost 6 bases and J lost 2 bases. From germline, CDR1 is LNHDA and CDR2 SQIVND (reference sequence). This CDR3 region has 14 residues. As DNA, the CDR3 is TGTGCCAGTAGATTGGGGACAGTCACAGATACGCAGTATTTT. Encoded protein: CASRLGTVTDTQYF.

The CDR3 coding sequence is TGTGCCAGCAGTTTATTTGCAGGGCGGGGAGGCAATGAGCAGTTCTTC. Translation: CASSLFAGRGGNEQFF. V gene TRBV27 combines with J gene TRBJ2-1; D possibly corresponds to TRBD2 (6 bases). Germline V gene data show CDR1 as MNHEY and CDR2 as SMNVEV (reference sequence). Trimming shortened V by 1 base and J by 6 bases, and 16 bases separated the two germline ends. This CDR3 region has 16 residues.

The gene calls are TRBV7-9 and TRBJ2-7; tentatively, D is TRBD1 (5 bases). This CDR3 is 12 amino acids long. V lost 5 bases and J lost 2, with 7 bases in between. Germline-derived CDR1 and CDR2 are SEHNR and FQNEAQ (reference sequence). The CDR3 region has the DNA TGTGCCAGCAGCCCAGGGCCCTACGAGCAGTACTTC. Translation gives CASSPGPYEQYF.

The chain is built from TRBV6-5 and TRBJ1-5; D gene ambiguous. The CDR3 is 12 amino acids. Trimming shortened V by 5 bases and J by 6 bases, and 8 bases separated the two germline ends. Germline CDR1 reads MNHEY; CDR2 reads SVGAGI. Written as DNA, the CDR3 is TGTGCCAGCAGTCTCTCGGGTCAGCCCCAGCATTTT. It specifies CASSLSGQPQHF.

The chain has TRBV10-3 and TRBJ2-2, with TRBD1 as a possible D gene (6 bases). V gave up 0 bases and J gave up 6 bases, with 17 bases separating them. In germline, CDR1 is ENHRY, CDR2 SYGVKD. CDR3 length equals 17 residues. CDR3 sequence reads: CAISESKGIRGAGELFF. The CDR3, as DNA: TGTGCCATCAGTGAGTCGAAGGGGATCAGGGGCGCCGGGGAGCTGTTTTTT.

The chain recombines TRBV19 with TRBJ2-1; D is perhaps TRBD1 (5 bases). The V gene's germline CDR1 is LNHDA and CDR2 SQIVND (reference sequence). Deletions cut 1 base from V and 9 bases from J, with 10 bases between. The CDR3 length is 13 residues. The CDR3 DNA reads as TGTGCCAGTAGTATAGGGAAGGGGCGTGAGCAGTTCTTC. This gives the protein CASSIGKGREQFF.

The CDR3 sequence: CASSQGYRGRGANVLTF. CDR3 coding DNA: TGTGCCAGCAGCCAAGGATACAGGGGGCGTGGGGCCAACGTCCTGACTTTC. This chain connects TRBV14 to TRBJ2-6, with TRBD1 matching 9 bases. The CDR3 covers 17 residues. Germline-derived CDR1 and CDR2 are SGHDN and FVKESK. J lost 3 bases, V lost 1 base, and 4 bases had no gene match.

The V and J genes are TRBV5-6 and TRBJ2-3; the match to TRBD2 covers 14 bases. The CDR3 runs 16 residues. V was pared by 4 bases and J by 3 bases, with 4 bases of the junction left unmatched. Germline values: CDR1 SGHDT, CDR2 YYEEEE. CDR3 amino acids: CASSRTSGGSTDTQYF. The CDR3 nucleotides read TGTGCCAGCAGCCGGACTAGCGGGGGGAGTACAGATACGCAGTATTTT.

V gene TRBV5-6 combines with J gene TRBJ1-3; 7 bases fit TRBD1. This CDR3 has 15 residues. Germline V gene sequence: CDR1 SGHDT, CDR2 YYEEEE. The V segment lost 4 bases and the J segment 4 bases; nucleotides outside the gene matches: 8. CDR3 in DNA: TGTGCCAGCAGCGACAGGGCGAAGGGGGGAAACACCATATATTTT. This codes for CASSDRAKGGNTIYF.

The chain is built from TRBV27 and TRBJ2-2, with 8 bases fitting TRBD1. This CDR3 region has 15 residues. Per the germline V gene, CDR1 is MNHEY and CDR2 is SMNVEV (reference sequence). With 3 bases clipped from V and 2 bases from J, the junction kept 2 bases outside the gene matches. The CDR3 here is CASSLDRVNTGELFF. The CDR3 DNA reads as TGTGCCAGCAGTTTGGACAGGGTCAACACCGGGGAGCTGTTTTTT.

The chain has TRBV5-5 and TRBJ2-7, with TRBD2 identical over 8 bases. Germline values: CDR1 SGHKS, CDR2 YYEKEE (reference sequence). Trimming took 3 bases from V and 4 from J; bases not matched to a gene: 9. The CDR3 contains 15 residues. In nucleotides, the CDR3 is TGTGCCAGCAGCTCTTTAGCGGGGAGGATATACGAGCAGTACTTC. Translating it yields CASSSLAGRIYEQYF.